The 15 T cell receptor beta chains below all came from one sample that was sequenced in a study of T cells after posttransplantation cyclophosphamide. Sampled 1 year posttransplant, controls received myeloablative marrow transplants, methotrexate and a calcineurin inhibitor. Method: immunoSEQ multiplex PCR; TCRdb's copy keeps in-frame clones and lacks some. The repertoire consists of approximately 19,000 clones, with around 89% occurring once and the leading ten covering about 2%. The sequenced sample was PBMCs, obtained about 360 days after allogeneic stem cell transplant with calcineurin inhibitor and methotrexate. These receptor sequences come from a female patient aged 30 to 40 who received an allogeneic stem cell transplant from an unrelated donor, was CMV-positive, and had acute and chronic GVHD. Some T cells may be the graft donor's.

The CDR3 sequence: CASSWSGTGYEQYV. CDR3 sequence (DNA): TGTGCCAGCAGCTGGTCGGGCACAGGGTACGAGCAGTACGTC. V is TRBV5-6 and J is TRBJ2-7; D possibly corresponds to TRBD1 (6 bases). This CDR3 contains 14 residues. Germline lookup yields CDR1 SGHDT and CDR2 YYEEEE. V was trimmed by 3 bases and J by 4 bases, leaving 14 bases between them.

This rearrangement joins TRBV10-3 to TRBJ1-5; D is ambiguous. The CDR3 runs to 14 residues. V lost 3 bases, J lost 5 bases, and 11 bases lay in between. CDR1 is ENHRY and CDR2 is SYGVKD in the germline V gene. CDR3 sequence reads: CAISDNGLHQPQHF. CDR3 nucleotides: TGTGCCATCAGTGATAACGGACTACATCAGCCCCAGCATTTT.

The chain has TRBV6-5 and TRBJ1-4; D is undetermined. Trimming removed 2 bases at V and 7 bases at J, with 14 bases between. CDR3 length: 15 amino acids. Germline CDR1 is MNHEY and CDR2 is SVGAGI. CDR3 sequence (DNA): TGTGCCAGCAGTTACACACCGGGAGTGATTGAAAAACTGTTTTTT. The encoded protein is CASSYTPGVIEKLFF.

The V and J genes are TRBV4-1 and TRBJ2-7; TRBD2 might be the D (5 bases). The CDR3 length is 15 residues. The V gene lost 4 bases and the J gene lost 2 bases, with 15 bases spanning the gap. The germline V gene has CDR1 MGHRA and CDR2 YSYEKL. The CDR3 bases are TGCGCCAGCAGCCCGTCACCGGGATCCACCTACGAGCAGTACTTC. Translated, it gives CASSPSPGSTYEQYF.

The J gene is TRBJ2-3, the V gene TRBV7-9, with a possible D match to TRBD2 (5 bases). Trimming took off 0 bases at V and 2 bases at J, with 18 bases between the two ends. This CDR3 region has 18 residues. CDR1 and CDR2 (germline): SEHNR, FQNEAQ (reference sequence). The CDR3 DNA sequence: TGTGCCAGCAGCTTAGCTGCATTGGGGTGGGAGTCCACAGATACGCAGTATTTT. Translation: CASSLAALGWESTDTQYF.

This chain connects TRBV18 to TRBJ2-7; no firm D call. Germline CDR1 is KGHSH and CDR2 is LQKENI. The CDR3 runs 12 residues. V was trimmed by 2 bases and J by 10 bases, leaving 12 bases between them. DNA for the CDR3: TGTGCCAGCTCACCATTCTCTGGGCTTCAGTACTTC. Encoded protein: CASSPFSGLQYF.

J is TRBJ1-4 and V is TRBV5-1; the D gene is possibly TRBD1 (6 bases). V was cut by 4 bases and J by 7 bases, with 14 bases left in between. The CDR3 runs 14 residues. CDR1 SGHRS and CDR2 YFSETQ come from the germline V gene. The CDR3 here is CASSPDSRAEKLFF. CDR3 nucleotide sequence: TGCGCCAGCAGCCCGGACAGCCGAGCTGAAAAACTGTTTTTT.

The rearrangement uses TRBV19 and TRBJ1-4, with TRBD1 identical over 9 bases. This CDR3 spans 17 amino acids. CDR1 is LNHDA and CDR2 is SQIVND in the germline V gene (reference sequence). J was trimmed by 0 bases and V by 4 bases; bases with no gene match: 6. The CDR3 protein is CASSTGTGFATNEKLFF. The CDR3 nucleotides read TGTGCCAGTAGTACCGGGACAGGGTTTGCAACTAATGAAAAACTGTTTTTT.

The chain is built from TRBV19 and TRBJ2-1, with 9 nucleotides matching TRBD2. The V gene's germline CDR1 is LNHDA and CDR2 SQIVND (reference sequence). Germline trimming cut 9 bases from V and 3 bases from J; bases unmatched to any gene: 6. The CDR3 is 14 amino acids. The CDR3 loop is CASLAGPLYNEQFF. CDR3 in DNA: TGTGCCAGCCTAGCGGGGCCACTCTACAATGAGCAGTTCTTC.

The CDR3 region has the DNA TGTGCCAGCTCACCACGAGACTACCTCAATGAGCAGTTCTTC. This encodes CASSPRDYLNEQFF. The rearrangement links TRBV18 to TRBJ2-1; D is perhaps TRBD2 (5 bases). The germline gives CDR1 KGHSH, CDR2 LQKENI. CDR3 length: 14 residues. Deletions cut 1 base from V and 6 bases from J, with 10 bases between.

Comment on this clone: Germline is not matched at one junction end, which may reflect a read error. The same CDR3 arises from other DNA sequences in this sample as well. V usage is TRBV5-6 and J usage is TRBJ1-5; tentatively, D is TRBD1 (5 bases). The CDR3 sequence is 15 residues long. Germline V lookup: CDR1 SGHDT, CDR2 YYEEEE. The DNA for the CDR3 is TGCGCCAGCAGCTTGGCCGGGGGAAGCAATCAGCCCCAGCATTTT. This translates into CASSLAGGSNQPQHF.

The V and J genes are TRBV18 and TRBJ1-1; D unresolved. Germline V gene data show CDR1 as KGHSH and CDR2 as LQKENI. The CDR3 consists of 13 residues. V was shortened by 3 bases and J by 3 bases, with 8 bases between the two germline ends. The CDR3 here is CASSPSEDTEAFF. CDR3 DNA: TGTGCCAGCTCACCTTCAGAGGACACTGAAGCTTTCTTT.

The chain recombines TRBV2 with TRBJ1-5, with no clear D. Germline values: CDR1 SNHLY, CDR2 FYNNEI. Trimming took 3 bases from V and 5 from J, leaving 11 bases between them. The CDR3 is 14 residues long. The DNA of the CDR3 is TGTGCCAGCAGTGAGGTACAGATGGATCAGCCCCAGCATTTT. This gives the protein CASSEVQMDQPQHF.

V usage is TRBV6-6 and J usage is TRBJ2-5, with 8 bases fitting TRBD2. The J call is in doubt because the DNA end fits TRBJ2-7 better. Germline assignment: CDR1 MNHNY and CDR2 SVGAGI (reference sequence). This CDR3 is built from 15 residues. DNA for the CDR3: TGTGCCAGCAGTTACTCGGGCGGGAGGACCTACGAGCAGTACTTC. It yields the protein CASSYSGGRTYEQYF.

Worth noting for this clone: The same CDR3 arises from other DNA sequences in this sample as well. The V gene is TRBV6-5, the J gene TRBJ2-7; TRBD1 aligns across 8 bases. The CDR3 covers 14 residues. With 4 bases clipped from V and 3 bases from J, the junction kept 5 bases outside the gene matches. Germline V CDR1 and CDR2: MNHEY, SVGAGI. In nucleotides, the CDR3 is TGTGCCAGCAGTTTAGGGACAGGCTACTACGAGCAGTACTTC. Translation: CASSLGTGYYEQYF.